Listed below are T cell receptor beta chains from one sample, sequenced in a study of blood T cell repertoires in COVID-19. Here immunoSEQ multiplex PCR was the method, and the copy in TCRdb shows in-frame clones only, minus some. Found here are about 240,000 clones, around 85% of them singletons; the top ten hold about 9.5%. Sequenced sample: peripheral blood. The receptor set was obtained from a woman older than 75 with acute or convalescent COVID-19. CDR3s include the opening cysteine and the closing phenylalanine or tryptophan. The D gene is left open where the match is weak. For some rows the clone size is stated as once, few or many, or as a class when expanded; others skip it.

size: .; J: TRBJ1-4; D: .; V: TRBV27; CDR3: CASSLSGGHNEKLFF; DNA: TGTGCCAGCAGTTTATCGGGCGGGCATAATGAAAAACTGTTTTTT
size: few; J: TRBJ1-2; D: .; V: TRBV14; CDR3: CASSLRLDSRNYGYTF; DNA: TGTGCCAGCAGCCTCCGCCTCGACAGCAGAAACTATGGCTACACCTTC
size: .; J: TRBJ1-5; D: .; V: TRBV20-1; CDR3: CSASKLPGDGQPQHF; DNA: TGCAGTGCTAGTAAGCTGCCAGGGGATGGTCAGCCCCAGCATTTT
size: .; J: TRBJ1-4; D: .; V: TRBV3-1/TRBV3-2; CDR3: CASSLTVNEKLFF; DNA: TGTGCCAGCAGCCTGACAGTTAATGAAAAACTGTTTTTT
size: .; J: TRBJ1-3; D: .; V: TRBV28; CDR3: CASSPAGQIGNTIYF; DNA: TGTGCCAGCAGCCCTGCCGGACAGATTGGAAACACCATATATTTT
size: .; J: TRBJ1-2; D: TRBD1; V: TRBV5-1; CDR3: CASSLEGARGDGYTF; DNA: TGCGCCAGCAGCTTGGAGGGGGCGCGAGGTGATGGCTACACCTTC
size: .; J: TRBJ1-4; D: TRBD1; V: TRBV4-2; CDR3: CASSQDRGSDEKLFF; DNA: TGTGCCAGCAGCCAGGACAGGGGTTCGGATGAAAAACTGTTTTTT
size: .; J: TRBJ2-7; D: TRBD1; V: TRBV15; CDR3: CATSPLGIGQGGTYEQYF; DNA: TGTGCCACCAGCCCTCTGGGCATAGGACAGGGGGGAACCTACGAGCAGTACTTC
size: few; J: TRBJ2-7; D: .; V: TRBV5-1; CDR3: CASSTNGQPSYEQYF; DNA: TGCGCCAGCAGCACGAATGGACAGCCTTCCTACGAGCAGTACTTC
size: .; J: TRBJ2-2; D: TRBD1; V: TRBV11-3; CDR3: CASSLRQGPHTGELFF; DNA: TGTGCCAGCAGCTTACGACAGGGGCCCCACACCGGGGAGCTGTTTTTT
size: .; J: TRBJ1-1; D: TRBD1; V: TRBV29-1; CDR3: CSGSTGLNTEAFF; DNA: TGCAGCGGATCGACAGGGCTGAACACTGAAGCTTTCTTT
size: .; J: TRBJ2-3; D: TRBD1; V: TRBV9; CDR3: CASSALQGASGDTQYF; DNA: TGTGCCAGCAGCGCCCTACAGGGGGCATCCGGAGATACGCAGTATTTT
size: .; J: TRBJ1-1; D: .; V: TRBV6-5; CDR3: CASLSNTEAFF; DNA: TGTGCCAGCCTCTCGAACACTGAAGCTTTCTTT
size: .; J: TRBJ2-4; D: TRBD1; V: TRBV6-2/TRBV6-3; CDR3: CASSRRQGLENIQYF; DNA: TGTGCCAGCAGTCGACGACAGGGGCTGGAAAACATTCAGTACTTC
size: .; J: TRBJ1-5; D: .; V: TRBV6-1; CDR3: CASSARQGTDNQPQHF; DNA: TGTGCCAGCAGTGCCCGCCAGGGGACCGACAATCAGCCCCAGCATTTT
size: .; J: TRBJ1-2; D: TRBD1; V: TRBV9; CDR3: CASSEGQGRRSGYTF; DNA: TGTGCCAGCAGCGAGGGACAGGGGAGGCGGTCTGGCTACACCTTC
size: few; J: TRBJ2-7; D: .; V: TRBV11-2; CDR3: CASSPLRGIWEQYF; DNA: TGTGCCAGCAGCCCCCTCAGGGGTATTTGGGAGCAGTACTTC
size: .; J: TRBJ1-2; D: .; V: TRBV27; CDR3: CASSLSGQGRYTNYGYTF; DNA: TGTGCCAGCAGTTTATCGGGGCAGGGTCGCTATACTAACTATGGCTACACCTTC
size: .; J: TRBJ2-5; D: TRBD2; V: TRBV4-1; CDR3: CASSQGGAGGPEETQYF; DNA: TGCGCCAGCAGCCAAGGGGGAGCGGGGGGGCCCGAAGAGACCCAGTACTTC
size: few; J: TRBJ1-5; D: TRBD1; V: TRBV9; CDR3: CASSVGTANQPQHF; DNA: TGTGCCAGCAGCGTTGGGACAGCCAATCAGCCCCAGCATTTT
size: .; J: TRBJ1-2; D: .; V: TRBV7-9; CDR3: CASSLSGGGGGYTF; DNA: TGTGCCAGCAGCTTATCTGGGGGAGGGGGAGGCTACACCTTC
size: .; J: TRBJ1-1; D: TRBD1; V: TRBV7-8; CDR3: CASSSGRDRGRNTEAFF; DNA: TGTGCCAGCAGCTCAGGAAGGGACAGGGGGCGGAACACTGAAGCTTTCTTT
size: .; J: TRBJ1-1; D: .; V: TRBV5-8; CDR3: CASSFLVGAGNTEAFF; DNA: TGTGCCAGCAGCTTCCTGGTGGGCGCGGGAAACACTGAAGCTTTCTTT
size: .; J: TRBJ2-3; D: TRBD2; V: TRBV19; CDR3: CASSIGGLAGVRDTQYF; DNA: TGTGCCAGTAGTATAGGGGGTCTAGCGGGGGTAAGAGATACGCAGTATTTT
size: .; J: TRBJ2-3; D: TRBD1; V: TRBV28; CDR3: CASSLWRTGSTDTQYF; DNA: TGTGCCAGCAGTTTATGGAGGACAGGGTCCACAGATACGCAGTATTTT
size: .; J: TRBJ2-3; D: .; V: TRBV9; CDR3: CASSVPLGGTTDTQYF; DNA: TGTGCCAGCAGCGTACCCCTTGGCGGGACCACAGATACGCAGTATTTT
size: .; J: TRBJ2-2; D: .; V: TRBV9; CDR3: CASSADPTAGELFF; DNA: TGTGCCAGCAGCGCAGATCCCACCGCCGGGGAGCTGTTTTTT
size: .; J: TRBJ2-7; D: .; V: TRBV3-1/TRBV3-2; CDR3: CASSPRSSYEQYF; DNA: TGTGCCAGCAGCCCTCGGTCCTCCTACGAGCAGTACTTC
size: .; J: TRBJ1-2; D: .; V: TRBV6-5; CDR3: CASIGRNYGYTF; DNA: TGTGCCAGCATAGGGAGGAACTATGGCTACACCTTC
size: .; J: TRBJ1-2; D: .; V: TRBV6-1; CDR3: CASRPQGSYGYTF; DNA: TGTGCCAGCAGGCCACAGGGAAGCTATGGCTACACCTTC
size: .; J: TRBJ1-1; D: .; V: TRBV30; CDR3: CAWSSSGTEAFF; DNA: TGTGCCTGGAGTAGTAGTGGCACTGAAGCTTTCTTT
size: few; J: TRBJ1-1; D: .; V: TRBV2; CDR3: CASSAGLPDTEAFF; DNA: TGTGCCAGCAGTGCGGGACTCCCGGACACTGAAGCTTTCTTT
size: .; J: TRBJ2-2; D: TRBD2; V: TRBV2; CDR3: CASSESTSGGDNTGELFF; DNA: TGTGCCAGCAGTGAGTCGACTAGCGGGGGAGATAACACCGGGGAGCTGTTTTTT
size: .; J: TRBJ2-7; D: TRBD1; V: TRBV6-1; CDR3: CASSDRDRGFYEQYF; DNA: TGTGCCAGCAGTGACCGGGACAGGGGATTCTACGAGCAGTACTTC
size: .; J: TRBJ1-1; D: TRBD1; V: TRBV2; CDR3: CAGTGEGNTEAFF; DNA: TGTGCCGGGACAGGGGAAGGGAACACTGAAGCTTTCTTT
size: once; J: TRBJ2-7; D: .; V: TRBV19; CDR3: CASSIDLPPGGYEQYF; DNA: TGTGCCAGTAGTATAGATCTACCACCCGGCGGCTACGAGCAGTACTTC
size: .; J: TRBJ1-5; D: TRBD1; V: TRBV2; CDR3: CASTGTGPSNQPQHF; DNA: TGTGCCAGCACCGGGACAGGACCCAGCAATCAGCCCCAGCATTTT
size: .; J: TRBJ2-7; D: TRBD1; V: TRBV7-2; CDR3: CASSSTGGSYYEQYF; DNA: TGTGCCAGCAGCTCGACAGGGGGCAGTTATTACGAGCAGTACTTC
size: .; J: TRBJ2-2; D: .; V: TRBV15; CDR3: CATSREGARELFF; DNA: TGTGCCACCAGCAGAGAGGGGGCTCGGGAGCTGTTTTTT
size: few; J: TRBJ1-1; D: .; V: TRBV6-5; CDR3: CASRVQPYAEAFF; DNA: TGTGCCAGCAGAGTACAGCCTTACGCTGAAGCTTTCTTT
size: many; J: TRBJ1-1; D: TRBD1; V: TRBV19; CDR3: CASSIRDRVVEAFF; DNA: TGTGCCAGTAGTATACGAGACAGGGTTGTTGAAGCTTTCTTT
size: .; J: TRBJ2-1; D: TRBD2; V: TRBV2; CDR3: CASTSGLAGGKVEQFF; DNA: TGTGCCAGCACCTCGGGACTAGCGGGGGGAAAGGTTGAGCAGTTCTTC
size: .; J: TRBJ2-5; D: .; V: TRBV7-2; CDR3: CASSLVGGRETQYF; DNA: TGTGCCAGCAGCTTAGTAGGGGGACGGGAGACCCAGTACTTC
size: .; J: TRBJ2-7; D: .; V: TRBV2; CDR3: CASSVQRRSSYEQYF; DNA: TGTGCCAGCAGCGTCCAGCGGAGAAGCTCCTACGAGCAGTACTTC
size: .; J: TRBJ2-3; D: TRBD2; V: TRBV24-1; CDR3: CATSDGIAGVPTDTQYF; DNA: TGTGCCACCAGTGATGGAATAGCGGGGGTTCCCACAGATACGCAGTATTTT
size: .; J: TRBJ2-2; D: .; V: TRBV10-1; CDR3: CASSELGRGMTGELFF; DNA: TGCGCCAGCAGTGAGTTAGGAAGGGGGATGACCGGGGAGCTGTTTTTT
size: once; J: TRBJ2-2; D: TRBD2; V: TRBV7-6; CDR3: CASSSTPTGGADTGELFF; DNA: TGTGCCAGCAGCTCAACCCCGACCGGGGGGGCGGACACCGGGGAGCTGTTTTTT
size: .; J: TRBJ1-6; D: TRBD1; V: TRBV28; CDR3: CASSPPRRGNSPLHF; DNA: TGTGCCAGCAGTCCCCCCCGCAGGGGGAATTCACCCCTCCACTTT
size: .; J: TRBJ2-1; D: TRBD2; V: TRBV6-5; CDR3: CASSRTSGIYNEQFF; DNA: TGTGCCAGCAGTCGGACTAGCGGGATTTACAATGAGCAGTTCTTC
size: once; J: TRBJ2-7; D: TRBD2; V: TRBV20-1; CDR3: CSASWSGGADEQYF; DNA: TGCAGTGCTAGTTGGAGCGGGGGGGCCGACGAGCAGTACTTC
size: .; J: TRBJ1-5; D: .; V: TRBV12-2; CDR3: CASRRDRDFNQPQHF; DNA: TGTGCAAGTCGCCGGGACAGGGACTTCAATCAGCCCCAGCATTTT
size: .; J: TRBJ2-5; D: TRBD2; V: TRBV30; CDR3: CAWRPRGGVQETQYF; DNA: TGTGCCTGGAGACCCCGCGGGGGGGTCCAAGAGACCCAGTACTTC
size: few; J: TRBJ1-1; D: .; V: TRBV5-4; CDR3: CASSLGDRILTEAFF; DNA: TGTGCCAGCAGCTTGGGAGACAGAATCCTCACTGAAGCTTTCTTT
size: .; J: TRBJ2-3; D: TRBD2; V: TRBV28; CDR3: CASSLPRLAGSTDTQYF; DNA: TGTGCCAGCAGTTTACCGAGACTAGCGGGGAGCACAGATACGCAGTATTTT
size: .; J: TRBJ1-2; D: .; V: TRBV28; CDR3: CASRQDRRGYTF; DNA: TGTGCCAGCAGACAGGACAGACGGGGCTACACCTTC
size: .; J: TRBJ2-3; D: .; V: TRBV4-1; CDR3: CASSQGGRTQYF; DNA: TGCGCCAGCAGCCAAGGAGGCCGTACGCAGTATTTT
size: .; J: TRBJ1-1; D: .; V: TRBV7-8; CDR3: CASSLASGTEAFF; DNA: TGTGCCAGCAGCTTAGCGAGCGGAACTGAAGCTTTCTTT
size: .; J: TRBJ1-1; D: .; V: TRBV11-2; CDR3: CASSLQGPNTEAFF; DNA: TGTGCCAGCAGCTTACAGGGCCCGAACACTGAAGCTTTCTTT
size: .; J: TRBJ1-4; D: TRBD1; V: TRBV2; CDR3: CASRGDRVTEKLFF; DNA: TGTGCCAGCAGGGGGGACAGGGTGACTGAAAAACTGTTTTTT
size: .; J: TRBJ2-1; D: .; V: TRBV5-1; CDR3: CASASTVEAEQFF; DNA: TGCGCCAGCGCCTCTACTGTGGAGGCTGAGCAGTTCTTC